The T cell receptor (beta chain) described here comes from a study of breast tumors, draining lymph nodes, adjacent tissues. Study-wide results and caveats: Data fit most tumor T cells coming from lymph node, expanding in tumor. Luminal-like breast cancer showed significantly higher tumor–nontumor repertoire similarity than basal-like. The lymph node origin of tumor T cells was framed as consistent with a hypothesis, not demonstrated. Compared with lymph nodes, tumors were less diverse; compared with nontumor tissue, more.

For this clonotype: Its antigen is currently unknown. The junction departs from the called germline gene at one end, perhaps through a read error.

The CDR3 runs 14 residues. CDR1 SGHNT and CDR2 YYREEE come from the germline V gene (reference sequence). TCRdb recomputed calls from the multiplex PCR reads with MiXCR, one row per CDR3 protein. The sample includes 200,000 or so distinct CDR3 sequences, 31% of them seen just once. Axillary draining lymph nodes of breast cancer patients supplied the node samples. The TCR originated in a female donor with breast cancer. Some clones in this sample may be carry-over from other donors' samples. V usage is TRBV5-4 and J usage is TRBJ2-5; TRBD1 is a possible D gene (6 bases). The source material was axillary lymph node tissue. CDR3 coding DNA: TGTGCCGGCAGCTTGGAGGCAGGGGAAGAGACCCAGAACTTC. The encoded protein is CAGSLEAGEETQNF.